The sequence of this T cell receptor (beta chain) was determined in a study of T cell repertoires in cytomegalovirus infection. V was pared by 1 base and J by 9 bases, with 9 bases between. The CDR3 has 12 amino acids. One entry per CDR3 protein, called by TCRdb with MiXCR from the reads. Here the sample spans 60,000 to 80,000 distinct CDR3 sequences, 20% being singletons. Regarding this clonotype: What it binds is not known.

This chain uses TRBV12-3 or TRBV12-4 with TRBJ1-1; D gene unclear. The TCR was taken from a human donor in good health (CMV status not recorded). Some clones in this sample may be carry-over from other donors' samples. Sequences were derived from CD8+ T cells from cultured PBMCs, sampled from culture after CMV antigen stimulation. The CDR3 spells CASSLGTRQAFF. The CDR3 nucleotides are TGTGCCAGCAGTTTAGGGACCCGGCAAGCTTTCTTT.